Shown below are 14 T cell receptor beta chains from a single sample sequenced in a study of blood T cells in healthy people across ages (dated by TCRdb to the mid-2010s). Library preparation used 5' RACE. Sequencer: Illumina HiSeq 2500. A second PCR of about 7 to 12 cycles was performed with a sample-barcoded 5' primer and a J-beta primer mix. TCRdb passed the public sequencing reads through fastp at Q25 and MiXCR, retaining productive beta sequences. One record per CDR3 amino acid sequence lists the most common genes and DNA. The sample contains approximately 850,000 distinct CDR3 sequences, 58% of them found a single time. The ten largest clones take up roughly 22% of the sample. The sample comprised blood. The source of these receptors is a young man in good health.

This clonotype was recorded a few times. The genes are TRBV6-2 or TRBV6-3 and TRBJ2-7, with TRBD2 as a possible D gene (6 bases). Germline CDR1 is MNHEY and CDR2 is SVGEGT. The CDR3 is 17 residues long. V lost 0 bases to trimming and J lost 0 bases, with 15 bases between them. CDR3 sequence: CASSYSAGQVYSYEQYF. DNA for the CDR3: TGTGCCAGCAGTTACTCCGCGGGGCAGGTCTACTCCTACGAGCAGTACTTC.

The DNA of the CDR3 is TGCAGTGCAAGAAGGTCAGGGGGCGAAACAGATACGCAGTATTTT. This encodes CSARRSGGETDTQYF. V usage is TRBV20-1 and J usage is TRBJ2-3; 8 nucleotides agree with TRBD1. The CDR3 runs to 15 residues. The germline V gene encodes CDR1 DFQATT and CDR2 SNEGSKA (reference sequence). The trim removed 6 bases at V and 3 bases at J, leaving 11 bases unmatched.

The V call is TRBV2, the J call TRBJ1-2; no clear D gene. Trimming shortened V by 3 bases and J by 8 bases, and 16 bases separated the two germline ends. CDR3 length: 14 residues. Germline assignment: CDR1 SNHLY and CDR2 FYNNEI. The chain's CDR3 is CASSDFGSQEGYTF. CDR3 DNA sequence: TGTGCCAGCAGTGACTTCGGGTCCCAGGAGGGCTACACCTTC.

V is TRBV4-2 and J is TRBJ1-6; D is undetermined. The CDR3 covers 15 residues. The germline V and J ends were trimmed by 8 bases and 10 bases, with 21 bases remaining between them. Germline V gene data show CDR1 as LGHNA and CDR2 as YNFKEQ. Written as DNA, the CDR3 is TGTGCCAGCGGCCCCAGGCCCCCAGGCCAATCACCCCTCCACTTT. It codes for CASGPRPPGQSPLHF.

On this clonotype: The junction does not match germline at one end; this may be a read error. The gene calls are TRBV7-2 and TRBJ1-5, with D perhaps matching TRBD1 (6 bases). CDR3 length equals 13 residues. Germline CDR1 is SGHTA and CDR2 is FQGNSA. Written as DNA, the CDR3 is TGTGCCAGCAGCTCCCAGGGGAGTCAGCTCCAGCATTTT. Translating gives CASSSQGSQLQHF.

The CDR3 reads CASRPDGTYEQYF. The CDR3 nucleotides are TGTGCCAGCAGACCTGACGGAACCTACGAGCAGTACTTC. The chain has TRBV2 and TRBJ2-7; D uncertain. The CDR3 loop spans 13 amino acids. The germline V gene has CDR1 SNHLY and CDR2 FYNNEI. V gave up 6 bases and J gave up 2 bases, with 11 bases separating them.

This chain links TRBV6-5 with TRBJ2-1; TRBD2 is a possible D gene (5 bases). The CDR3 sequence is 11 residues long. Germline CDR1 MNHEY, CDR2 SVGAGI. Trimming pared 10 bases from V and 9 bases from J, leaving 13 bases between. Here the CDR3 DNA reads TGTGCCACCAAACTAGTTAGTGAGCAGTTCTTC. Encoded protein: CATKLVSEQFF.

This clonotype was recorded at least ten times. V is TRBV7-2 and J is TRBJ1-6; 8 bases map to TRBD1. Unmatched junction bases numbered 4, after V lost 5 bases and J lost 10 bases. Germline CDR1 SGHTA, CDR2 FQGNSA. The CDR3 consists of 13 residues. Written as DNA, the CDR3 is TGTGCCAGCAGCCCTGACAGGGGCTCACCCCTCCACTTT. Protein: CASSPDRGSPLHF. Full variable domain (remainder filled in from reference TRBV7-2 and TRBJ1-6): GAGVSQSPSNKVTEKGKDVELRCDPISGHTALYWYRQSLGQGLEFLIYFQGNSAPDKSGLPSDRFSAERTGGSVSTLTIQRTQQEDSAVYLCASSPDRGSPLHFGNGTRLTVT.

The chain is built from TRBV3-1 and TRBJ2-6; possible D gene TRBD1, 5 bases. Germline CDR1 and CDR2: LGHDT and YNNKEL (reference sequence). V lost 5 bases and J 1 base, leaving 12 bases between the germline ends. This CDR3 region has 16 residues. The CDR3 DNA follows: TGTGCCAGCAGCACATTGGACAATTCTGGGGCCAACGTCCTGACTTTC. Amino acid sequence: CASSTLDNSGANVLTF.

CDR3 sequence (DNA): TGTGCCAGCAGCTTACTAGCGGGCGTCAGCTCCTACAATGAGCAGTTCTTC. Translating gives CASSLLAGVSSYNEQFF. The gene calls are TRBV7-2 and TRBJ2-1, with TRBD2 identical over 8 bases. Germline CDR1 SGHTA, CDR2 FQGNSA. Trimming took 2 bases from V and 0 from J; bases not matched to a gene: 6. This CDR3 contains 17 residues.

The rearrangement joins TRBV5-1 to TRBJ2-7; 9 bases agree with TRBD1. CDR1 is SGHRS, CDR2 YFSETQ, per germline. This CDR3 is built from 15 residues. The ends lost 4 bases at V and 0 bases at J; junction bases unmatched: 5. CDR3: CASSPGQGDSYEQYF. The CDR3 DNA reads TGCGCCAGCAGCCCGGGACAGGGAGACTCCTACGAGCAGTACTTC.

The chain has TRBV12-5 and TRBJ2-7; D is unresolved. CDR3 size: 12 residues. Germline CDR1 and CDR2: LGHNT and FRNRAP. V was cut by 6 bases and J by 3 bases, with 9 bases left in between. The CDR3 sequence: CASGGSLYEQYF. The CDR3 region has the DNA TGTGCTAGTGGCGGCAGCCTCTACGAGCAGTACTTC.

V usage is TRBV25-1 and J usage is TRBJ1-2; 8 nucleotides match TRBD1. The germline V gene has CDR1 MGHDK and CDR2 SYGVNS. With 6 bases clipped from V and 3 bases from J, the junction kept 9 bases outside the gene matches. The CDR3 extends over 15 amino acids. The CDR3 loop is CASSPWDRMDYGYTF. Here the CDR3 DNA reads TGTGCCAGCAGCCCCTGGGACAGGATGGACTATGGCTACACCTTC.

The rearrangement uses TRBV6-2 or TRBV6-3 and TRBJ2-1; TRBD2 matches 9 bases. Germline V gives CDR1 MNHEY, CDR2 SVGEGT. This CDR3 region has 14 residues. V trimming: 0 bases; J trimming: 13 bases; junction bases outside the gene matches: 7. CDR3 coding DNA: TGTGCCAGCAGTTACTCAAAGGGACTAGCCTTACAGTTCTTC. Protein sequence: CASSYSKGLALQFF.